The source of this T cell receptor (beta chain) is a study of blood T cell repertoires in COVID-19. Study at large: PBMCs, B-cell-depleted T cells, or T cells were the source of the cDNA or gDNA that made up the material.

One Seattle source followed patients from active infection through their disease course. Germline CDR1 and CDR2: MNHEY and SVGAGI. V was pared by 6 bases and J by 5 bases, with 3 bases of the junction left unmatched. The CDR3 totals 14 residues. Only in-frame clones appear in the TCRdb table, and some are missing; sequencing was by immunoSEQ multiplex PCR. The repertoire has some 240,000 clones, around 90% of them found once; the top ten carry around 2.3%. The origin of this receptor is an older woman with COVID-19, enrolled during active disease. The chain joins TRBV6-5 to TRBJ1-5, with 11 bases that match TRBD1. The specimen sequenced was peripheral blood. In DNA form, the CDR3 reads TGTGCCAGCAGAGGACAGGGGGCCTATCAGCCCCAGCATTTT. It specifies CASRGQGAYQPQHF.